This passage covers 17 T cell receptor beta chains from one sample sequenced in a study of PD-L1 blockade in urothelial cancer. Sequencing used immunoSEQ multiplex PCR; TCRdb keeps in-frame clones, though not all of them. The data contain tens of thousands of clones, approximately 80% of them singletons. The material was PBMCs, obtained around atezolizumab (anti-PD-L1) treatment. These receptor sequences come from a man aged 55-75 years with urothelial cancer.

This clone was seen a single time. The CDR3 nucleotides read TGTGCCAGCAGTGAGGGCCAGTCAGATACGCAGTATTTT. Amino acids: CASSEGQSDTQYF. This chain joins TRBV6-1 and TRBJ2-3; D unresolved. Germline V gene lookup returns CDR1 MNHNS and CDR2 SASEGT. Trimming stripped 3 bases from V and 4 bases from J, with 8 bases between. The CDR3 loop spans 13 amino acids.

This chain connects TRBV5-1 to TRBJ2-1; weak D call: TRBD1 (5 bases). The CDR3 extends over 11 amino acids. V lost 6 bases and J 8 bases, leaving 9 bases between the germline ends. Germline assignment: CDR1 SGHRS and CDR2 YFSETQ. The DNA for the CDR3 is TGCGCCAGCAATAGGGGTGATGAGCAGTTCTTC. Encoded protein: CASNRGDEQFF.

The chain uses TRBV2 and TRBJ1-1; D uncertain. V was pared by 7 bases and J by 7 bases, with 16 bases between. This CDR3 comprises 13 residues. Germline V gene sequence: CDR1 SNHLY, CDR2 FYNNEI. For the CDR3, the DNA is TGTGCCAGCATCCTTTACGCTTCGGTTGAAGCTTTCTTT. It translates to CASILYASVEAFF.

This chain uses TRBV30 with TRBJ2-3, with D possibly TRBD1 on 6 matching bases. This CDR3 is built from 12 residues. Germline V CDR1 and CDR2: GTSNPN, SVGIG (reference sequence). V was clipped by 7 bases and J by 4 bases, with 12 bases between them. CDR3 coding DNA: TGTGCCTCGACAGGTTTCGCAGATACGCAGTATTTT. Protein: CASTGFADTQYF.

The chain employs TRBV6-5 and TRBJ2-3; no reliable D call. The germline V gene encodes CDR1 MNHEY and CDR2 SVGAGI. V was cut by 2 bases and J by 0 bases, with 9 bases left in between. There are 15 residues in the CDR3. CDR3 region: CASSYGQFSTDTQYF. For the CDR3, the DNA is TGTGCCAGCAGTTACGGGCAGTTCAGCACAGATACGCAGTATTTT.

The V gene is TRBV4-1, the J gene TRBJ2-5, with 7 bases identical to TRBD1. Trimming removed 0 bases from V and 1 base from J; junction bases left unmatched: 5. There are 16 residues in the CDR3. The germline V gene has CDR1 MGHRA and CDR2 YSYEKL. The CDR3 loop is CASSQEFGTAQETQYF. For the CDR3, the DNA is TGCGCCAGCAGCCAAGAATTCGGGACAGCCCAAGAGACCCAGTACTTC.

This clone has a handful of counts. The genes are TRBV6-5 and TRBJ2-1; D ambiguous. Germline lookup yields CDR1 MNHEY and CDR2 SVGAGI. The CDR3 length is 12 residues. The germline V and J ends were trimmed by 7 bases and 7 bases, with 11 bases remaining between them. The CDR3 loop is CASKNGQNEQFF. CDR3 coding DNA: TGTGCCAGCAAGAATGGGCAGAATGAGCAGTTCTTC.

J is TRBJ2-1 and V is TRBV6-7, with 7 positions matching TRBD2. TRBV6-7 is an open reading frame, and its role is uncertain. J lost 3 bases, V lost 2 bases, and 10 bases had no gene match. The CDR3 runs 17 residues. DNA for the CDR3: TGTGCCAGCAGTTACGGGGTTACAGCGGGGAACTACAATGAGCAGTTCTTC. This translates into CASSYGVTAGNYNEQFF.

This clone has just one count. The chain has TRBV10-2 and TRBJ1-2; possibly TRBD1 for D (6 bases). Germline V gene data show CDR1 as WSHSY and CDR2 as SAAADI. CDR3 length equals 14 residues. V lost 6 bases to trimming and J lost 1 base, with 12 bases between them. The CDR3 sequence: CASSRQALNYGYTF. The CDR3 DNA reads as TGCGCCAGCAGCCGACAGGCCCTTAACTATGGCTACACCTTC.

The V call is TRBV18, the J call TRBJ1-2, with D possibly TRBD1 on 5 matching bases. Germline V gene lookup returns CDR1 KGHSH and CDR2 LQKENI. Trimming removed 2 bases from V and 9 bases from J, with 13 bases in between. CDR3 length: 13 amino acids. The CDR3 here is CASSPTGGESYTF. The CDR3 DNA sequence: TGTGCCAGCTCACCAACGGGGGGGGAGAGCTACACCTTC.

The V gene is TRBV5-1, the J gene TRBJ2-1; 14 bases map to TRBD2. CDR3 size: 17 residues. CDR1 and CDR2 (germline): SGHRS, YFSETQ. After removal of 4 bases from V and 4 bases from J, the junction contained 7 bases not matched to a gene. In DNA form, the CDR3 reads TGCGCCAGCAGCCCGGGACTAGCGGGGGAGCTATACAATGAGCAGTTCTTC. Its translation: CASSPGLAGELYNEQFF. The whole variable domain, remainder taken from reference TRBV5-1 and TRBJ2-1, is KAGVTQTPRYLIKTRGQQVTLSCSPISGHRSVSWYQQTPGQGLQFLFEYFSETQRNKGNFPGRFSGRQFSNSRSEMNVSTLELGDSALYLCASSPGLAGELYNEQFFGPGTRLTVL.

The rearrangement links TRBV18 to TRBJ1-6; tentatively, D is TRBD1 (5 bases). This CDR3 contains 15 residues. CDR1 is KGHSH, CDR2 LQKENI, per germline. V lost 2 bases to trimming and J lost 14 bases, with 19 bases between them. The CDR3 spells CASSPETQDSASLHF. The DNA for the CDR3 is TGTGCCAGCTCACCAGAAACACAGGATTCGGCATCCCTCCACTTT.

The chain has TRBV2 and TRBJ2-5; TRBD2 is a possible D gene (7 bases). Deletions cut 9 bases from V and 4 bases from J, with 15 bases between. Germline V gene sequence: CDR1 SNHLY, CDR2 FYNNEI. This CDR3 has 13 residues. This chain's CDR3 is CASRGGWRETQYF. The CDR3 nucleotides read TGTGCCAGTAGGGGGGGGTGGAGAGAGACCCAGTACTTC.

This clone was found once. The chain combines TRBV6-5 with TRBJ2-5, with D unclear. The J call is uncertain, as TRBJ2-7 better fits the DNA end. The CDR3 length is 13 residues. Per the germline V gene, CDR1 is MNHEY and CDR2 is SVGAGI. CDR3 sequence (DNA): TGTGCCAGCAGTTTGGGCCCTAGCTACGAGCAGTACTTC. Its protein product is CASSLGPSYEQYF.

This clone was picked up one time. The V and J genes are TRBV30 and TRBJ1-2, with unresolved D. V lost 3 bases, J lost 8 bases, and 13 bases lay in between. Germline V lookup: CDR1 GTSNPN, CDR2 SVGIG (reference sequence). There are 12 residues in the CDR3. DNA for the CDR3: TGTGCCTGGAGCCTAGCCTTGGGCGGCTACACCTTC. Its translation is CAWSLALGGYTF.

CDR3 protein: CATGTGRTDTQYF. CDR3 DNA: TGTGCCACTGGGACAGGCCGCACAGATACGCAGTATTTT. The chain employs TRBV6-1 and TRBJ2-3; 8 positions agree with TRBD1. Germline V gene data show CDR1 as MNHNS and CDR2 as SASEGT. CDR3 length: 13 residues. V lost 10 bases and J lost 1; bases outside the gene matches: 4.

The V and J genes are TRBV19 and TRBJ2-3; the D gene is possibly TRBD1 (7 bases). The CDR3 is 15 residues long. Germline V gene sequence: CDR1 LNHDA, CDR2 SQIVND (reference sequence). V gave up 1 base and J gave up 4 bases, with 12 bases separating them. The CDR3 DNA sequence: TGTGCCAGTAGTATAGTTGGAGGGGGCGCAGATACGCAGTATTTT. As protein: CASSIVGGGADTQYF. Drawing the rest from reference TRBV19 and TRBJ2-3, the complete variable domain is DGGITQSPKYLFRKEGQNVTLSCEQNLNHDAMYWYRQDPGQGLRLIYYSQIVNDFQKGDIAEGYSVSREKKESFPLTVTSAQKNPTAFYLCASSIVGGGADTQYFGPGTRLTVL.